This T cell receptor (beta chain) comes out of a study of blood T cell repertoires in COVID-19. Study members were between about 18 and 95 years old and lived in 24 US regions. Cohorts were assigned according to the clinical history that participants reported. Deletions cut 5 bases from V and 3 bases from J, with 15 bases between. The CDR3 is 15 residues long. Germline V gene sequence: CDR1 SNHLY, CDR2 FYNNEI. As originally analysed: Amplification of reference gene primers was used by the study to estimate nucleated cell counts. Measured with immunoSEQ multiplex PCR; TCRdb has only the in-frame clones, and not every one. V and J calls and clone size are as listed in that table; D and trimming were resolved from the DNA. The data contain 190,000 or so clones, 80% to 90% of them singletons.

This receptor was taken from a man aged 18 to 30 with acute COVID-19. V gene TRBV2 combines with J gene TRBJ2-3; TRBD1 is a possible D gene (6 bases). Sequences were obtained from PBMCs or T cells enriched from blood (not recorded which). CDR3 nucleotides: TGTGCCAGCAGTTATGGACAGACAAGTACAGATACGCAGTATTTT. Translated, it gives CASSYGQTSTDTQYF.